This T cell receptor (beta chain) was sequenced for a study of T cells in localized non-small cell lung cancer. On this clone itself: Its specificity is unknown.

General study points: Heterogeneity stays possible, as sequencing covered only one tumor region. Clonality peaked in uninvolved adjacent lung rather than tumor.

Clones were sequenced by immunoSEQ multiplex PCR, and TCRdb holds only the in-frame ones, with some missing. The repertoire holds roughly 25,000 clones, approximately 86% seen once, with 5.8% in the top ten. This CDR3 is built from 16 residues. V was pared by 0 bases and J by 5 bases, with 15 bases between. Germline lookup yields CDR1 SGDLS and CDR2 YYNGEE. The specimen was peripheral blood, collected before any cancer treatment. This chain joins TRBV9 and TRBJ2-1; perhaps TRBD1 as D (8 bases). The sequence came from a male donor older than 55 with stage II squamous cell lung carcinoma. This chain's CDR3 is CASSVDHRGGNNEQFF. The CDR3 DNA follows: TGTGCCAGCAGCGTAGATCACAGGGGGGGCAACAATGAGCAGTTCTTC.